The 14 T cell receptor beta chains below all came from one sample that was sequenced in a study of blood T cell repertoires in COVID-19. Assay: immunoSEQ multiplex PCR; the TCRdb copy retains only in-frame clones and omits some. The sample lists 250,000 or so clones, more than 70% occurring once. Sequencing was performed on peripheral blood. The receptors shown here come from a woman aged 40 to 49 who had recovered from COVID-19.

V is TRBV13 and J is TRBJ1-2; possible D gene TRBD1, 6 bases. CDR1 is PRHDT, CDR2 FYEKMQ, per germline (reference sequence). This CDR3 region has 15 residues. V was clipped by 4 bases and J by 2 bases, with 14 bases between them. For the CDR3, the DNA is TGTGCCAGCAGCTCCAAGGGGGACCACAACTATGGCTACACCTTC. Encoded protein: CASSSKGDHNYGYTF.

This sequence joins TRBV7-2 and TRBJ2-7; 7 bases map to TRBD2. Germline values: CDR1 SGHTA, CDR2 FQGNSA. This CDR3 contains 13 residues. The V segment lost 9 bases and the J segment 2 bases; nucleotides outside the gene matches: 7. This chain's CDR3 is CASGTREPYEQYF. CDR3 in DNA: TGTGCCAGTGGGACGCGGGAGCCCTACGAGCAGTACTTC.

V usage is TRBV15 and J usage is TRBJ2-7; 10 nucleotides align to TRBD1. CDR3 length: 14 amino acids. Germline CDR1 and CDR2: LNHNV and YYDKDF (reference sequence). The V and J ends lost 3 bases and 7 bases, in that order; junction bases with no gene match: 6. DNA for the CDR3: TGTGCCACCAGCAGCGGGACAGGGGCTCGAGAGCAGTACGTC. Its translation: CATSSGTGAREQYV.

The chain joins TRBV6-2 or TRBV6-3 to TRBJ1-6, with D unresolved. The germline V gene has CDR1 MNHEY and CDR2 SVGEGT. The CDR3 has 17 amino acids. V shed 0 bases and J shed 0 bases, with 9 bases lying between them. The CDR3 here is CASSYSAVSSYNSPLHF. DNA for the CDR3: TGTGCCAGCAGTTACTCGGCGGTCAGCTCCTATAATTCACCCCTCCACTTT.

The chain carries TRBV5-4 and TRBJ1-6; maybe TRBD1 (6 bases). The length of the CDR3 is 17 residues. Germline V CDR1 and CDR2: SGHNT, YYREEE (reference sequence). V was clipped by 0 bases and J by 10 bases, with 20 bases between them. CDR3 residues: CASSLGGPVGLGSPLHF. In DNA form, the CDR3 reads TGTGCCAGCAGCTTGGGGGGGCCCGTGGGCCTGGGGTCACCCCTCCACTTT.

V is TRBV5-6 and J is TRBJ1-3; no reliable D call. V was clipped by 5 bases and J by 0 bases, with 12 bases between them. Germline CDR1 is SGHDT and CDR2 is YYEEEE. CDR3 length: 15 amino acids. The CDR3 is CASREGGSSGNTIYF. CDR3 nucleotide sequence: TGTGCCAGCAGGGAGGGAGGCAGCTCTGGAAACACCATATATTTT.

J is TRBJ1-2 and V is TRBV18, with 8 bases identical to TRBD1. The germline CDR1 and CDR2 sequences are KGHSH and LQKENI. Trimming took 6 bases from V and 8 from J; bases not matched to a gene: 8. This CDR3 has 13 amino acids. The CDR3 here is CASSRQTGDGYTF. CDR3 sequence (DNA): TGTGCCAGCTCCCGCCAGACAGGGGACGGCTACACCTTC.

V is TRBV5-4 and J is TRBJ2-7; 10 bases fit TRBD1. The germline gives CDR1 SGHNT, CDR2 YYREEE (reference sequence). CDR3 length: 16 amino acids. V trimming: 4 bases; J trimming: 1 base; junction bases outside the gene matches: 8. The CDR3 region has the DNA TGTGCCAGCAGCCCCGGTGGGGGACAGGGGTCCTACGAGCAGTACTTC. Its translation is CASSPGGGQGSYEQYF.

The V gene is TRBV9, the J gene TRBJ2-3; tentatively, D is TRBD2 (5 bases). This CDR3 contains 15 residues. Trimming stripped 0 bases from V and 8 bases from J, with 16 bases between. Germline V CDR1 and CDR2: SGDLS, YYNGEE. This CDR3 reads CASSVAGSPHATQYF. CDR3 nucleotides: TGTGCCAGCAGCGTAGCGGGAAGCCCCCATGCTACGCAGTATTTT.

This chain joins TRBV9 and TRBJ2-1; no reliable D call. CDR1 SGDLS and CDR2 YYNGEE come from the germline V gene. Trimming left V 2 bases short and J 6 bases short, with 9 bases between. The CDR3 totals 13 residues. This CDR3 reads CASSVDSLNEQFF. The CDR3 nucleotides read TGTGCCAGCAGCGTCGATAGCCTCAATGAGCAGTTCTTC.

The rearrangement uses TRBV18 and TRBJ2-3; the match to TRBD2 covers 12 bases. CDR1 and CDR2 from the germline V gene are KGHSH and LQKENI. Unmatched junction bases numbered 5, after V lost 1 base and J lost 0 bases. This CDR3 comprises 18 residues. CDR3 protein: CASSPLRTSGTSTDTQYF. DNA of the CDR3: TGTGCCAGCTCACCACTGAGGACTAGCGGGACTAGCACAGATACGCAGTATTTT.

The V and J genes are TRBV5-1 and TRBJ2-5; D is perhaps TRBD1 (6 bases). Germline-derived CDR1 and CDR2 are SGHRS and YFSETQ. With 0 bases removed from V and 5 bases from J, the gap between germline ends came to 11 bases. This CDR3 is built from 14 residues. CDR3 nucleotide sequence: TGCGCCAGCAGCTTGGTTGGGGGCAGGGAGACCCAGTACTTC. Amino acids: CASSLVGGRETQYF.

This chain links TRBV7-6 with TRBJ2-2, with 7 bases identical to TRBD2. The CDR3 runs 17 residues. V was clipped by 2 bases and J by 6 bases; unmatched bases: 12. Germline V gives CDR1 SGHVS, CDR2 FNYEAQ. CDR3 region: CASSLTPGAGESGELFF. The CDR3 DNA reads TGTGCCAGCAGCTTAACCCCAGGCGCGGGAGAGTCCGGGGAGCTGTTTTTT.

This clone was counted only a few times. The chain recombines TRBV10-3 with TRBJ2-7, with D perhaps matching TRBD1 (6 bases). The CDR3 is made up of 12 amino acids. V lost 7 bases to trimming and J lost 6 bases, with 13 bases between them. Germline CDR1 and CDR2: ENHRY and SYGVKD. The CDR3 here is CAIMAGAGEQYF. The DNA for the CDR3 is TGTGCCATCATGGCAGGGGCCGGCGAGCAGTACTTC.